The rows below give T cell receptor beta chains drawn from one sample of a study of PD-1 blockade in classical Hodgkin lymphoma. Sequencing used immunoSEQ multiplex PCR; TCRdb keeps in-frame clones, though not all of them. Counted here are some 93,000 clones, 83% occurring once; the ten biggest clones make up about 17%. This specimen consisted of peripheral blood mononuclear cells (PBMCs), obtained before the fourth cycle of nivolumab. The receptors were gathered from a human donor with classical Hodgkin lymphoma. CDR3s include the opening cysteine and the closing phenylalanine or tryptophan. The D gene is left open where the match is weak. Clone size appears in some rows only: once, few, many, or a class for an expanded clone.

V gene: TRBV18
D gene: NA
J gene: TRBJ1-1
clone size: NA
CDR3 protein: CASSPVAGPGEAFF

V gene: TRBV25-1
D gene: NA
J gene: TRBJ1-2
clone size: NA
CDR3 protein: CASSEWTGNYGYTF

V gene: TRBV5-6
D gene: NA
J gene: TRBJ1-1
clone size: NA
CDR3 protein: CASSPIGVGTEAFF

V gene: TRBV19
D gene: NA
J gene: TRBJ2-2
clone size: NA
CDR3 protein: CATQIPYGWAGTGELFF

V gene: TRBV2
D gene: NA
J gene: TRBJ2-1
clone size: NA
CDR3 protein: CASSVRVSYNEQFF

V gene: TRBV5-4
D gene: NA
J gene: TRBJ2-2
clone size: NA
CDR3 protein: CASSLPGTGELFF

V gene: TRBV13
D gene: NA
J gene: TRBJ2-5
clone size: NA
CDR3 protein: CASSLGGQETQYF

V gene: TRBV5-1
D gene: TRBD1
J gene: TRBJ1-1
clone size: NA
CDR3 protein: CASSSGQGRAEAFF

V gene: TRBV16
D gene: NA
J gene: TRBJ1-5
clone size: NA
CDR3 protein: CASSQSRTAYQPQHF

V gene: TRBV19
D gene: NA
J gene: TRBJ2-7
clone size: NA
CDR3 protein: CATQGVGLTYEQYF

V gene: TRBV18
D gene: TRBD1
J gene: TRBJ2-7
clone size: NA
CDR3 protein: CASLLDRADEQYF

V gene: TRBV10-3
D gene: TRBD1
J gene: TRBJ2-7
clone size: NA
CDR3 protein: CAIRRQGASYEQYF

V gene: TRBV4-1
D gene: TRBD1
J gene: TRBJ1-2
clone size: NA
CDR3 protein: CASSHRLCSETGTGCGYTF

V gene: TRBV6-4
D gene: NA
J gene: TRBJ2-1
clone size: NA
CDR3 protein: CASSERTSRGEQFF

V gene: TRBV2
D gene: NA
J gene: TRBJ1-1
clone size: NA
CDR3 protein: CASFFEVGGTEAFF

V gene: TRBV2
D gene: NA
J gene: TRBJ1-2
clone size: NA
CDR3 protein: CASRQILYGYTF

V gene: TRBV5-4
D gene: TRBD2
J gene: TRBJ2-3
clone size: NA
CDR3 protein: CASSPGTSGSTDTQYF

V gene: TRBV6-4
D gene: NA
J gene: TRBJ2-1
clone size: once
CDR3 protein: CASSALGGGNEQFF

V gene: TRBV10-3
D gene: NA
J gene: TRBJ1-2
clone size: once
CDR3 protein: CAISDLYGYTF

V gene: TRBV10-3
D gene: TRBD1
J gene: TRBJ1-1
clone size: NA
CDR3 protein: CAISESRTGEGEAFF

V gene: TRBV5-6
D gene: NA
J gene: TRBJ1-1
clone size: NA
CDR3 protein: CASSPVQGGRNEAFF

V gene: TRBV28
D gene: NA
J gene: TRBJ2-1
clone size: NA
CDR3 protein: CASSPPVVGNEQFF

V gene: TRBV2
D gene: NA
J gene: TRBJ2-7
clone size: NA
CDR3 protein: CASSEASAWPSEQYF

V gene: TRBV18
D gene: NA
J gene: TRBJ2-7
clone size: NA
CDR3 protein: CASSPPGSGGYEQYF

V gene: TRBV19
D gene: NA
J gene: TRBJ2-7
clone size: NA
CDR3 protein: CASSSRLSYEQYF

V gene: TRBV19
D gene: NA
J gene: TRBJ2-1
clone size: NA
CDR3 protein: CASSLLASKVSYNEQFF

V gene: TRBV7-2
D gene: TRBD1
J gene: TRBJ2-2
clone size: NA
CDR3 protein: CASSPQGAGGELFF

V gene: TRBV19
D gene: TRBD1
J gene: TRBJ1-1
clone size: NA
CDR3 protein: CASSIDRAARQGRTEAFF

V gene: TRBV12-5
D gene: NA
J gene: TRBJ1-1
clone size: NA
CDR3 protein: CASAWVNTEAFF

V gene: TRBV2
D gene: NA
J gene: TRBJ1-5
clone size: NA
CDR3 protein: CASSGTLQPQHF

V gene: TRBV6-1
D gene: TRBD1
J gene: TRBJ1-2
clone size: NA
CDR3 protein: CASTQETGIPYGYTF

V gene: TRBV6-5
D gene: NA
J gene: TRBJ2-7
clone size: NA
CDR3 protein: CASGSRGFEGYEQYF

V gene: TRBV10-3
D gene: TRBD1
J gene: TRBJ1-3
clone size: NA
CDR3 protein: CAIREGTAGNTIYF

V gene: TRBV5-6
D gene: NA
J gene: TRBJ2-5
clone size: few
CDR3 protein: CASSLSNSETQYF

V gene: TRBV2
D gene: NA
J gene: TRBJ1-2
clone size: NA
CDR3 protein: CASTEERGGYTF

V gene: TRBV2
D gene: NA
J gene: TRBJ1-1
clone size: once
CDR3 protein: CASRVQVGTEAFF

V gene: TRBV2
D gene: NA
J gene: TRBJ2-7
clone size: NA
CDR3 protein: CASKDNPGSYEQYF

V gene: TRBV6-1
D gene: TRBD2
J gene: TRBJ2-7
clone size: few
CDR3 protein: CASSETSGIYEQYF

V gene: TRBV21-1
D gene: NA
J gene: TRBJ2-7
clone size: NA
CDR3 protein: CASSRNSSGRDEQYF

V gene: TRBV19
D gene: TRBD1
J gene: TRBJ2-5
clone size: NA
CDR3 protein: CAFPKGVGQGAHQETQYF

V gene: TRBV29-1
D gene: NA
J gene: TRBJ1-3
clone size: NA
CDR3 protein: CSVVQDSGNTIYF

V gene: TRBV6-1
D gene: NA
J gene: TRBJ2-1
clone size: once
CDR3 protein: CASSETRALNEQFF

V gene: TRBV11-2
D gene: NA
J gene: TRBJ1-3
clone size: few
CDR3 protein: CASSLDRVGNTIYF

V gene: TRBV7-2
D gene: TRBD2
J gene: TRBJ2-2
clone size: many
CDR3 protein: CASRRTSGMNTGELFF

V gene: TRBV15
D gene: NA
J gene: TRBJ2-1
clone size: NA
CDR3 protein: CATSRVLANEQFF

V gene: TRBV18
D gene: NA
J gene: TRBJ2-7
clone size: medium-sized
CDR3 protein: CASSPPQGEQYF

V gene: TRBV27
D gene: NA
J gene: TRBJ2-7
clone size: NA
CDR3 protein: CASSLYGRSSEQYF

V gene: TRBV10-3
D gene: TRBD1
J gene: TRBJ1-1
clone size: once
CDR3 protein: CAIASGFLGGASPEAFF

V gene: TRBV30
D gene: NA
J gene: TRBJ1-1
clone size: NA
CDR3 protein: CAFSSTARATEAFF

V gene: TRBV7-2
D gene: NA
J gene: TRBJ2-7
clone size: NA
CDR3 protein: CASSLEGLTGGQYF

V gene: TRBV10-3
D gene: TRBD1
J gene: TRBJ1-1
clone size: once
CDR3 protein: CAIRENPTGQQAFF

V gene: TRBV19
D gene: NA
J gene: TRBJ2-2
clone size: once
CDR3 protein: CASSLDTTGELFF

V gene: TRBV11-2
D gene: NA
J gene: TRBJ1-4
clone size: NA
CDR3 protein: CASSLRSVATNEKLFF

V gene: TRBV6-1
D gene: NA
J gene: TRBJ2-3
clone size: NA
CDR3 protein: CASSDRDTSTDTQYF

V gene: TRBV10-3
D gene: NA
J gene: TRBJ2-1
clone size: NA
CDR3 protein: CAISVGEHEQFF

V gene: TRBV12-5
D gene: NA
J gene: TRBJ1-2
clone size: NA
CDR3 protein: CASGFDPSSYGYTF

V gene: TRBV13
D gene: NA
J gene: TRBJ2-7
clone size: NA
CDR3 protein: CASSPGLSYEQYF

V gene: TRBV7-2
D gene: NA
J gene: TRBJ2-7
clone size: NA
CDR3 protein: CASSAQSGGFSYEQYF

V gene: TRBV5-1
D gene: NA
J gene: TRBJ2-7
clone size: NA
CDR3 protein: CASSLNTGLEQYF

V gene: TRBV19
D gene: TRBD1
J gene: TRBJ1-1
clone size: NA
CDR3 protein: CASSFGTGLSNTEAFF